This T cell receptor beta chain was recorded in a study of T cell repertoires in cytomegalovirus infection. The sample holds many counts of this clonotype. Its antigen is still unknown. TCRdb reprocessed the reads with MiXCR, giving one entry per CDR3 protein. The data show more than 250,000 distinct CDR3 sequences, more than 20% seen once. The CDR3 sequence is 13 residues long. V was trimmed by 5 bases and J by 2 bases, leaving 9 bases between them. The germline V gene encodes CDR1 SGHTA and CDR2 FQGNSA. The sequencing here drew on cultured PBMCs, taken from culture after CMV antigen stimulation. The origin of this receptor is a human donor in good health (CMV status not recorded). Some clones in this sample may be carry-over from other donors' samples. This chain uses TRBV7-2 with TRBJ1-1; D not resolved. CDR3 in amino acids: CASSPKINTEAFF. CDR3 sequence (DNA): TGTGCCAGCAGCCCCAAGATTAACACTGAAGCTTTCTTT.